This is a list of T cell receptor beta chains from one sample in a study of beta chain features in type 1 diabetes. The protocol was immunoSEQ multiplex PCR, while the TCRdb copy is restricted to in-frame clones and leaves out a portion. This table holds more than 550,000 clones, over 11% found once. Sequencing used naive CD4+ T cells from blood. Receptors were obtained from a man aged 18 to 35 with type 1 diabetes. CDR3s include the opening cysteine and the closing phenylalanine or tryptophan.

>TRBJ1-2|TRBV27
CASSLGQHLIYGYTF
>TRBJ2-1|TRBV7-9
CASSQAGLAGTWQFF
>TRBJ2-3|TRBV6-6
CASSYREGTDTQYF
>TRBJ1-3|TRBV19
CASKPGTGGNTIYF
>TRBJ1-4|TRBV28
CASSLSGLRNEKLFF
>TRBJ1-1|TRBV7-3
CASSLLAGNTEAFF
>TRBJ2-1|TRBV5-6
CASSSGLGQGQFF
>TRBJ2-1|TRBV29-1
CSVRTGGGPAGPTTYTYNEQFF
>TRBJ2-5|TRBV7-2
CASSAYQETQYF
>TRBJ1-1|TRBV5-4
CASSLRQGNTEAFF
>TRBJ2-5|TRBV19
CASSLGQQETQYF
>TRBJ1-5|TRBV6-4
CASSLEEGGQPQHF
>TRBJ2-1|TRBV29-1
CSVDSDRVSYNEQFF